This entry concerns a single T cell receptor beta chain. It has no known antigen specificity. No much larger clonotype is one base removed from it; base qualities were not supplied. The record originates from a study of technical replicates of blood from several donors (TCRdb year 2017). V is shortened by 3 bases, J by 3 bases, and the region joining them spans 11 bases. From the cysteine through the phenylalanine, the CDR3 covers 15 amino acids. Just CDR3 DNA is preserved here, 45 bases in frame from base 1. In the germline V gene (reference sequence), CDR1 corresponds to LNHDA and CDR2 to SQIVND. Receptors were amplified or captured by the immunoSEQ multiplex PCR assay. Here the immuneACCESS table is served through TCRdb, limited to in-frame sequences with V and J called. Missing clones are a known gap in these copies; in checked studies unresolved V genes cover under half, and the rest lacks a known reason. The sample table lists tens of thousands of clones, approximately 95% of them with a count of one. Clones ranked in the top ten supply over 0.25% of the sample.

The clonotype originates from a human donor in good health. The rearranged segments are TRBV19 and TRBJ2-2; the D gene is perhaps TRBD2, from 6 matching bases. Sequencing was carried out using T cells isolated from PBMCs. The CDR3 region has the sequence CASSIVASDTGELFF. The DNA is TGTGCCAGTAGTATCGTGGCTAGCGACACCGGGGAGCTGTTTTTT.